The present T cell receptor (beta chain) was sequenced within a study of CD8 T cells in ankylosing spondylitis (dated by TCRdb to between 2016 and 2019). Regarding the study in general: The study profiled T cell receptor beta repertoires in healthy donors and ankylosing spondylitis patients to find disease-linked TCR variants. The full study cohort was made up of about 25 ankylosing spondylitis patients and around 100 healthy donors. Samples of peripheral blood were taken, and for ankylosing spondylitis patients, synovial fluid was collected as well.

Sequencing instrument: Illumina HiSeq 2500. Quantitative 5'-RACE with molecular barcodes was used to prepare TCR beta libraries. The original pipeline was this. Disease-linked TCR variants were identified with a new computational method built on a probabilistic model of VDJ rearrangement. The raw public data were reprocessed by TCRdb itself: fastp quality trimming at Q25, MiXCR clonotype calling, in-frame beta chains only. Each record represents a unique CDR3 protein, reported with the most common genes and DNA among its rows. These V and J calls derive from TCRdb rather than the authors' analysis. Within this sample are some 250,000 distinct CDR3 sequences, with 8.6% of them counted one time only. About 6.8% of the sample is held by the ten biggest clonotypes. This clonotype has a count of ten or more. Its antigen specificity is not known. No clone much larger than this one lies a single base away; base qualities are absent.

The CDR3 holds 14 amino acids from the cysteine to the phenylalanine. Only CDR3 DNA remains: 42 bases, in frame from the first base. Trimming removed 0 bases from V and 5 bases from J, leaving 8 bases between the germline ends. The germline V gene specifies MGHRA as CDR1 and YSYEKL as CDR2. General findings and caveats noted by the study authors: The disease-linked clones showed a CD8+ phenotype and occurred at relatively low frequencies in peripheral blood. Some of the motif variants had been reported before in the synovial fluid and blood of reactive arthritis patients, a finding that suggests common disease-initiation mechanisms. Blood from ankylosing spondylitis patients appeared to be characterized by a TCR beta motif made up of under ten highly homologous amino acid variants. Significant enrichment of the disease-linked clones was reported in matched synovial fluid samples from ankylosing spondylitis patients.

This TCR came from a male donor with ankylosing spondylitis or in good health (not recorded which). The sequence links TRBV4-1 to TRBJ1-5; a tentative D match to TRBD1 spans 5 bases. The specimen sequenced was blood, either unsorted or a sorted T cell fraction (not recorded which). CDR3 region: CASSQDGGYQPQHF. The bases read TGCGCCAGCAGCCAAGATGGGGGATATCAGCCCCAGCATTTT.